Listed here are 9 T cell receptor beta chains from one sample, sequenced in a study of T cells in tumors after PD-1 blockade (dated by TCRdb to between 2017 and 2020). The library was prepared using the immunoSEQ multiplex PCR assay. TCRdb took this table from immuneACCESS and kept in-frame rearrangements with V and J called. Such tables lack part of the clones; where checked against another copy, unresolved V genes explain under half of the gap, and the rest is unexplained. Here the sample has 5,000 or so clones; 65% to 80% occur a single time. The ten biggest clones cover about 5.6% of the sample. The time point label here, explained by the study, means: before anti-PD-1 therapy. This material consisted of tumor tissue, taken before anti-PD-1 treatment. The receptors shown here come from a human donor with basal cell carcinoma.

This rearrangement joins TRBV30 to TRBJ2-7, with D possibly matching TRBD1 (5 bases). Germline V CDR1 and CDR2: GTSNPN, SVGIG (reference sequence). The CDR3 consists of 14 residues. Trimming stripped 2 bases from V and 1 base from J, with 12 bases between. DNA of the CDR3: TGTGCCTGGAGTTACAAAGGGGCATCCTACGAGCAGTACTTC. Translating gives CAWSYKGASYEQYF.

The chain combines TRBV12-3 or TRBV12-4 with TRBJ2-1, with D possibly being TRBD1 (5 bases). Trimming removed 7 bases at V and 8 bases at J, with 15 bases between. The CDR3 extends over 13 amino acids. CDR3 in amino acids: CASTSDQGYEQFF. CDR3 bases: TGTGCCAGCACCTCAGATCAGGGCTATGAGCAGTTCTTC.

The J gene is TRBJ2-2, the V gene TRBV29-1, with D unclear. The CDR3 covers 13 residues. The germline V gene encodes CDR1 SQVTM and CDR2 ANQGSEA. V lost 1 base and J lost 3, with 6 bases in between. The CDR3: CSVEAGYTGELFF. The DNA of the CDR3 is TGCAGCGTTGAAGCGGGCTACACCGGGGAGCTGTTTTTT.

J is TRBJ1-6 and V is TRBV5-1; D remains unclear. Germline V CDR1 and CDR2: SGHRS, YFSETQ. V lost 0 bases, J lost 10 bases, and 8 bases lay in between. The CDR3 consists of 13 residues. The DNA for the CDR3 is TGCGCCAGCAGCTTGGGCAGCTACTCACCCCTCCACTTT. It translates to CASSLGSYSPLHF.

V usage is TRBV7-9 and J usage is TRBJ2-5; TRBD1 is a possible D gene (6 bases). The CDR3 has 16 amino acids. The germline V gene has CDR1 SEHNR and CDR2 FQNEAQ (reference sequence). V lost 6 bases, J lost 5 bases, and 22 bases lay in between. The CDR3 bases are TGTGCCAGCAGTGCATCCGGGACAAGACTTTCGGAGACCCAGTACTTC. This gives the protein CASSASGTRLSETQYF.

The CDR3 DNA reads TGTGCCAGCAGTTACACCGCACAGTCCAATCAGCCCCAGCATTTT. Protein product: CASSYTAQSNQPQHF. The genes are TRBV6-6 and TRBJ1-5, with no clear D. Germline CDR1 is MNHNY and CDR2 is SVGAGI (reference sequence). This CDR3 is 15 amino acids long. With 2 bases removed from V and 3 bases from J, the gap between germline ends came to 11 bases.

The chain links TRBV13 to TRBJ2-7; 9 bases are shared with TRBD1. V lost 4 bases to trimming and J lost 1 base; unmatched junction nucleotides: 2. This CDR3 has 14 amino acids. Germline V lookup: CDR1 PRHDT, CDR2 FYEKMQ (reference sequence). The CDR3 sequence: CASSSDRGSYEQYF. As DNA, the CDR3 is TGTGCCAGCAGCTCGGACAGGGGTTCCTACGAGCAGTACTTC. The variable domain in full, with the rest retrieved from reference TRBV13 and TRBJ2-7, is AAGVIQSPRHLIKEKRETATLKCYPIPRHDTVYWYQQGPGQDPQFLISFYEKMQSDKGSIPDRFSAQQFSDYHSELNMSSLELGDSALYFCASSSDRGSYEQYFGPGTRLTVT.

The DNA for the CDR3 is TGTGCCGTAACAGGGGGACCCCACACAGATACGCAGTATTTT. Protein product: CAVTGGPHTDTQYF. This chain uses TRBV5-4 with TRBJ2-3; 8 bases agree with TRBD1. Unmatched junction bases numbered 9, after V lost 10 bases and J lost 2 bases. This CDR3 has 14 amino acids. CDR1 is SGHNT, CDR2 YYREEE, per germline (reference sequence).

J is TRBJ1-2 and V is TRBV19, with 12 bases matching TRBD1. CDR1 is LNHDA and CDR2 is SQIVND in the germline V gene (reference sequence). This CDR3 region has 15 residues. V lost 6 bases and J lost 3; bases outside the gene matches: 5. This CDR3 is CASRGDRGQYYGYTF. In nucleotides, the CDR3 is TGTGCCAGTAGAGGGGACAGGGGGCAGTACTATGGCTACACCTTC.